A single T cell receptor beta chain is shown here with its context. There is no known antigen for this receptor. Within one base of it there is no much larger clone, and no base qualities were kept. This entry comes from a study of sequential checkpoint blockade in melanoma (dated by TCRdb to the late 2010s). About the investigation overall: Using 1:1 randomization, the trial assigned patients either to first-line nivolumab followed by ipilimumab (arm A) or to ipilimumab followed by nivolumab (arm B). Maintenance nivolumab was given following each of the two trial sequences. DNA from 90 to 100 pretreatment melanoma tumor samples was subjected to TCRbeta immunosequencing. Matched tumor biopsies were taken from some 22 patients before treatment and at week 13, after single-agent nivolumab (arm A) or ipilimumab (arm B). In about 75% of the matched pre- and post-treatment tumor biopsy pairs, both biopsies came from the same lesion.

The immunoSEQ Assay was used to immunosequence TCRbeta CDR3 regions from genomic DNA. Before high-throughput sequencing, genomic DNA was amplified using bias-controlled multiplex PCR. Turning to the authors' computational methods: To quantify the absolute abundance of each unique TCRbeta CDR3 region, the sequences were collapsed and filtered. Clonality was defined as 1 minus Pielou's evenness and was calculated using productive rearrangements only. Tumor T-cell fraction was computed by normalizing TCRbeta template counts to usable DNA, estimated from several housekeeping genes. A previously published method was used to identify clones whose frequencies were significantly greater in on-treatment samples than in baseline samples. TCRdb provides this immuneACCESS table in a form limited to in-frame rearrangements. Some clones are lacking; in checked studies, under half of them reflect an unresolved V gene, and why the rest are absent is not known. V, J and clone size reflect that table, while D and trimming were determined from the DNA. The sample records about 6,100 clones, over 20% of which are singletons. The ten most abundant clones make up under 20% of the sample.

The CDR3 goes from the cysteine to the phenylalanine over 13 residues. Left in the record is the CDR3 DNA by itself, 39 bases read in frame from the first base. Per the germline V gene, ENHRY is the CDR1 and SYGVKD is the CDR2. V lost 5 bases and J lost 6 bases; the stretch between them is 13 bases long. Study-wide conclusions, independent of this receptor: Larger, independent patient cohorts are needed to validate the response-prediction model that combines TCR metrics and mutation burden. Small sample sizes and reduced statistical power limited the analyses of tumor T-cell fraction within each arm. Patients with increases in tumor T-cell fraction and clonality by week 13 were approximately 30 times more likely to achieve clinical benefit. PD-L1 staining and CD8+ T-cell counts correlated with tumor T-cell fraction and clonality, whereas mutational load did not. In the nivolumab-first arm (arm A), an association was found between pretreatment tumor TIL clonality and response (P = .04).

The meaning of the sample's treatment or condition label: randomized to nivolumab then ipilimumab (arm A) or the reverse (arm B). Prior DNA-damaging chemotherapy had not been received by any trial patient. The samples were obtained from melanoma patients enrolled in CheckMate 064, an open-label, randomized phase II trial testing sequential checkpoint blockade. Genomic DNA from formalin-fixed paraffin-embedded (FFPE) tissue samples was used for tumor TCR sequencing. Sequenced here: tumor tissue (inferred from file names), sampled from a patient given nivolumab and ipilimumab in sequence. The TCR comes from a human donor with melanoma. The sequence links TRBV10-3 to TRBJ1-2; the D segment could be TRBD1, given 5 matching bases. The sequence in DNA is TGTGCCATCAGTTACGAGGGGCTAAATGGCTACACCTTC. It translates to CAISYEGLNGYTF.